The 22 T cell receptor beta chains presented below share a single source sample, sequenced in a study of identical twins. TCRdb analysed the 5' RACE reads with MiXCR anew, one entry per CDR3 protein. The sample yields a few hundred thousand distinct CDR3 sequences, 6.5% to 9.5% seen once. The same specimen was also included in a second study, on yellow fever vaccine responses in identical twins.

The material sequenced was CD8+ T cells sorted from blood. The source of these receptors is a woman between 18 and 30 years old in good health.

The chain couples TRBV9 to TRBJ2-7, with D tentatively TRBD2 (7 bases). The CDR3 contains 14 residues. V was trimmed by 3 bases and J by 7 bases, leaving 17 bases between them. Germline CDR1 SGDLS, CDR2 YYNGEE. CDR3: CASSAGGGPGEQYF. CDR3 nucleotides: TGTGCCAGCAGCGCTGGGGGGGGGCCGGGGGAGCAGTACTTC.

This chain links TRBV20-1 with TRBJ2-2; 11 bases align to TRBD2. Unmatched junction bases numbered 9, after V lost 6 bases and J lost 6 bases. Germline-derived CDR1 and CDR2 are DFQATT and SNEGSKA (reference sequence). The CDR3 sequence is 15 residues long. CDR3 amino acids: CSAITSGSGAGELFF. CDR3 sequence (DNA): TGCAGTGCCATAACTAGCGGGAGTGGTGCCGGGGAGCTGTTTTTT.

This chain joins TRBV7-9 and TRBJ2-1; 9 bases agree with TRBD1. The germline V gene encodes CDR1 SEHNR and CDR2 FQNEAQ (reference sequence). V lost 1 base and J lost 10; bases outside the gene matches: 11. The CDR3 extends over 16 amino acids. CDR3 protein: CASSLVGTGYNVEQFF. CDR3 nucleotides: TGTGCCAGCAGCTTAGTAGGGACAGGGTACAATGTGGAGCAGTTCTTC.

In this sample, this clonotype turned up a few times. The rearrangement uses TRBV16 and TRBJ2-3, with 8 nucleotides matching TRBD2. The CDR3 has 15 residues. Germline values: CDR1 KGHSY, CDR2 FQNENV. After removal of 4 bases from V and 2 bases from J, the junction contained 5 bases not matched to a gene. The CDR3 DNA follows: TGTGCCAGCAGCCCGACTAGCGCCTACACAGATACGCAGTATTTT. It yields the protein CASSPTSAYTDTQYF.

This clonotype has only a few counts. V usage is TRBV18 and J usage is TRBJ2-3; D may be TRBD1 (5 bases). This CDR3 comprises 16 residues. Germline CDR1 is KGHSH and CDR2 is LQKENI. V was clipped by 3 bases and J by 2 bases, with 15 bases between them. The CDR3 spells CASSPFRVKSTDTQYF. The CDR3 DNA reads TGTGCCAGCTCACCTTTCAGGGTGAAATCCACAGATACGCAGTATTTT. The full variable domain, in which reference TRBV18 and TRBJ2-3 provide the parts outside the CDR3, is NAGVMQNPRHLVRRRGQEARLRCSPMKGHSHVYWYRQLPEEGLKFMVYLQKENIIDESGMPKERFSAEFPKEGPSILRIQQVVRGDSAAYFCASSPFRVKSTDTQYFGPGTRLTVL.

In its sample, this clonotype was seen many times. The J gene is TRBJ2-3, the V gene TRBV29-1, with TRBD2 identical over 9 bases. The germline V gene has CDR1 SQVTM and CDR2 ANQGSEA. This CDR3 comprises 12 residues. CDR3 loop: CSGIAGADTQYF. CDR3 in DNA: TGCAGTGGGATAGCGGGAGCAGATACGCAGTATTTT.

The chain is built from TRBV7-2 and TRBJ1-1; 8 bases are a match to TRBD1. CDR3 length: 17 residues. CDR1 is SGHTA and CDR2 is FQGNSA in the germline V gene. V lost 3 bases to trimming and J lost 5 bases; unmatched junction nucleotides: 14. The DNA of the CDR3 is TGTGCCAGCAGCTTGGGAATAACAGGGGGTTATCGGACTGAAGCTTTCTTT. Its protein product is CASSLGITGGYRTEAFF. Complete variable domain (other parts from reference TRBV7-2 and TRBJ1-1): GAGVSQSPSNKVTEKGKDVELRCDPISGHTALYWYRQSLGQGLEFLIYFQGNSAPDKSGLPSDRFSAERTGGSVSTLTIQRTQQEDSAVYLCASSLGITGGYRTEAFFGQGTRLTVV.

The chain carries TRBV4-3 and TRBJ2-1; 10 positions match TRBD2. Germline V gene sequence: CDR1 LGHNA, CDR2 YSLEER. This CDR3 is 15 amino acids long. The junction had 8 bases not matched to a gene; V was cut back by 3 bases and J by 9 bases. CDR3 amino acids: CASSHLAGGTIEQFF. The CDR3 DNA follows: TGCGCCAGCAGCCATTTAGCGGGGGGCACAATTGAGCAGTTCTTC.

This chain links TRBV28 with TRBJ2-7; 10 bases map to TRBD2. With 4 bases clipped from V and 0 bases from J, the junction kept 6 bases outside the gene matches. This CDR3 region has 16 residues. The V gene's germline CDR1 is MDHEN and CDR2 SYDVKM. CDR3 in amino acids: CASSWRTSGTSYEQYF. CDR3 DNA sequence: TGTGCCAGCAGTTGGCGGACTAGCGGAACCTCCTACGAGCAGTACTTC.

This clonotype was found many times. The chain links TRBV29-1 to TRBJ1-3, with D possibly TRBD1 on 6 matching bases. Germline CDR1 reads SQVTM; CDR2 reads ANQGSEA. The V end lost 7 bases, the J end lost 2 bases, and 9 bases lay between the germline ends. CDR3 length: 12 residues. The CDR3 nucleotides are TGCAGCGGGGAGGGGGCTGGAAACACCATATATTTT. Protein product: CSGEGAGNTIYF.

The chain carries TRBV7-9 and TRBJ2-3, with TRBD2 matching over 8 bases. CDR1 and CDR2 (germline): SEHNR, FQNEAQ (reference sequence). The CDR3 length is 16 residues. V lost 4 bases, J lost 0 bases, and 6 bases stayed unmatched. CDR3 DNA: TGTGCCAGCAGCTACCCCCCTAGCGGGAGCACAGATACGCAGTATTTT. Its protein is CASSYPPSGSTDTQYF. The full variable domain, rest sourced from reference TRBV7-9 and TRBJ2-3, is DTGVSQNPRHKITKRGQNVTFRCDPISEHNRLYWYRQTLGQGPEFLTYFQNEAQLEKSRLLSDRFSAERPKGSFSTLEIQRTEQGDSAMYLCASSYPPSGSTDTQYFGPGTRLTVL.

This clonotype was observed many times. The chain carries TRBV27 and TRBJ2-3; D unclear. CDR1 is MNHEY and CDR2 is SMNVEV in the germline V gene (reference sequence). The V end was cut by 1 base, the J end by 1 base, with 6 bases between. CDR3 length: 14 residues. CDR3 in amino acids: CASSLFRGTDTQYF. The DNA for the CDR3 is TGTGCCAGCAGTTTATTTAGGGGCACAGATACGCAGTATTTT.

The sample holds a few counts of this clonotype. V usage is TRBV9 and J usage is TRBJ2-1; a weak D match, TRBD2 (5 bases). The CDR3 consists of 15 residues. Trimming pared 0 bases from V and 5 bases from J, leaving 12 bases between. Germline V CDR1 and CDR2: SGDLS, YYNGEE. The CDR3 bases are TGTGCCAGCAGCGTAGGAGGAGGTTTGGACAATGAGCAGTTCTTC. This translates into CASSVGGGLDNEQFF.

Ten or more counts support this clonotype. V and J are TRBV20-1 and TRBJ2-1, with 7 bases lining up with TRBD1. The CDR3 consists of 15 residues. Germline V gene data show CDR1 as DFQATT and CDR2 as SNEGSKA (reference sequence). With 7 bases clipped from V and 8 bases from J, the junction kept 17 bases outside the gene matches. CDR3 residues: CSGRDGGQGVDEQFF. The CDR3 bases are TGCAGTGGCCGGGACGGCGGCCAGGGGGTCGATGAGCAGTTCTTC.

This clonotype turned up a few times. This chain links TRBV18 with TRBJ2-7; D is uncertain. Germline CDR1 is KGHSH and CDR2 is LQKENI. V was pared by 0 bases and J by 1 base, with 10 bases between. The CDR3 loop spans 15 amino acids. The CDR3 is CASSPPEARSYEQYF. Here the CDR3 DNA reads TGTGCCAGCTCACCACCCGAGGCAAGGTCCTACGAGCAGTACTTC.

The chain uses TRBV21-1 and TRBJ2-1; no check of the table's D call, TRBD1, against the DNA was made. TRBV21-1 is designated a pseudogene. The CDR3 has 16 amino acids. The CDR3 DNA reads TGTGCCAGCAGCAAAAGGGAGGACAGGGGGCGAAATGAGCAGTTCTTC. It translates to CASSKREDRGRNEQFF.

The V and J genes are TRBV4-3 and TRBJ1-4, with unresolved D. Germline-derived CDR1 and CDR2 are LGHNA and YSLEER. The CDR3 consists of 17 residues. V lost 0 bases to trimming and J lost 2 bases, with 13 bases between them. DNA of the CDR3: TGCGCCAGCAGCCAAGATAGTTTACAGACGACTAATGAAAAACTGTTTTTT. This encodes CASSQDSLQTTNEKLFF.

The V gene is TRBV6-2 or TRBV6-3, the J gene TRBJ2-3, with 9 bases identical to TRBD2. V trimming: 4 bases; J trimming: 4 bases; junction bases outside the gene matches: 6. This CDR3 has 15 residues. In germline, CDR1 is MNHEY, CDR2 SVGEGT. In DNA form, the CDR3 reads TGTGCCAGCAGTTTCCAAGCGGGAGGACCAGATACGCAGTATTTT. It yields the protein CASSFQAGGPDTQYF.

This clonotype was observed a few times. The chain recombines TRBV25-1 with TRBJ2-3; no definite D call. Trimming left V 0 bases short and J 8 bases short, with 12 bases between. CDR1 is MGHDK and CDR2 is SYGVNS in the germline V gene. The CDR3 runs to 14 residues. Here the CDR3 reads CASSEYSPLATQYF. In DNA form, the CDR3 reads TGTGCCAGCAGTGAATATAGTCCTCTCGCTACGCAGTATTTT.

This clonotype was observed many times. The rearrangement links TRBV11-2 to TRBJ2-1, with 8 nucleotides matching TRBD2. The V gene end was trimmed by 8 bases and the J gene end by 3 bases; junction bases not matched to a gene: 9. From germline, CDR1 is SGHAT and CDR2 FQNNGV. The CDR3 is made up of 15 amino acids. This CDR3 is CASVFAGGFYNEQFF. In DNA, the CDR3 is TGTGCCAGCGTTTTTGCGGGGGGCTTCTACAATGAGCAGTTCTTC.

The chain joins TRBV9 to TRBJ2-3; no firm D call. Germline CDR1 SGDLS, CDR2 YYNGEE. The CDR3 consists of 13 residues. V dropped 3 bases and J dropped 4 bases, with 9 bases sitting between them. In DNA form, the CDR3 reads TGTGCCAGCAGCGCGCGGCCCGCAGATACGCAGTATTTT. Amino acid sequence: CASSARPADTQYF. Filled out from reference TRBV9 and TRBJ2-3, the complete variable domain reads DSGVTQTPKHLITATGQRVTLRCSPRSGDLSVYWYQQSLDQGLQFLIQYYNGEERAKGNILERFSAQQFPDLHSELNLSSLELGDSALYFCASSARPADTQYFGPGTRLTVL.

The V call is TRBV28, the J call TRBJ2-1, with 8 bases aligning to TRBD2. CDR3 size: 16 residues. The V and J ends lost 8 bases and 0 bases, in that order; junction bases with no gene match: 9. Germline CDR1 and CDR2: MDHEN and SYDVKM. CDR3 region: CASVIAGLGSYNEQFF. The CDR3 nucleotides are TGTGCCAGCGTAATAGCGGGACTAGGCTCCTACAATGAGCAGTTCTTC.